The 23 T cell receptor beta chains reported below all come from one sample, sequenced in a study of control samples from healthy donors and cancer patients. Produced via immunoSEQ multiplex PCR; TCRdb's table is partial and in-frame only. The sample yields around 75,000 clones, almost 95% seen once. Sample: blood. Source of these receptors: a woman aged 55-69 years in good health.

This chain uses TRBV19 with TRBJ1-4, with D possibly matching TRBD1 (6 bases). This CDR3 spans 16 amino acids. CDR1 is LNHDA, CDR2 SQIVND, per germline (reference sequence). Trimming left V 2 bases short and J 0 bases short, with 10 bases between. CDR3: CASSIFKGATNEKLFF. Written as DNA, the CDR3 is TGTGCCAGTAGTATATTTAAGGGGGCAACTAATGAAAAACTGTTTTTT.

This chain connects TRBV27 to TRBJ2-7, with D possibly matching TRBD2 (5 bases). This CDR3 comprises 14 residues. Deletions cut 3 bases from V and 0 bases from J, with 9 bases between. CDR1 MNHEY and CDR2 SMNVEV come from the germline V gene (reference sequence). The CDR3 nucleotides read TGTGCCAGCAGTTTGGGCGGGTACTCCTACGAGCAGTACTTC. Translating it yields CASSLGGYSYEQYF.

The rearrangement links TRBV28 to TRBJ1-5; D may be TRBD1 (5 bases). Germline assignment: CDR1 MDHEN and CDR2 SYDVKM. The CDR3 contains 14 residues. Trimming pared 5 bases from V and 3 bases from J, leaving 11 bases between. The CDR3 sequence: CASSGAGFNQPQHF. The CDR3 region has the DNA TGTGCCAGCAGTGGGGCAGGGTTCAATCAGCCCCAGCATTTT.

The chain links TRBV3-1 (or the pseudogene TRBV3-2) to TRBJ2-7; a possible D gene is TRBD2 (5 bases). The CDR3 contains 14 residues. Germline V CDR1 and CDR2: LGHDT, YNNKEL (reference sequence). V was shortened by 8 bases and J by 3 bases, with 17 bases between the two germline ends. The DNA of the CDR3 is TGTGCCAGCGCGCGGTGGGAGACTCACTACGAGCAGTACTTC. Its translation is CASARWETHYEQYF.

The chain joins TRBV27 to TRBJ2-2; TRBD1 agrees at 10 bases. The CDR3 extends over 14 amino acids. The germline gives CDR1 MNHEY, CDR2 SMNVEV (reference sequence). J lost 4 bases, V lost 6 bases, and 2 bases had no gene match. Here the CDR3 reads CASRRTGGTGELFF. CDR3 in DNA: TGTGCCAGCAGACGGACAGGGGGCACCGGGGAGCTGTTTTTT.

The V call is TRBV10-3, the J call TRBJ2-1, with 8 bases identical to TRBD2. This CDR3 contains 16 residues. Germline assignment: CDR1 ENHRY and CDR2 SYGVKD. V lost 0 bases to trimming and J lost 7 bases; unmatched junction nucleotides: 8. The CDR3, as DNA: TGTGCCATCAGTGAGTCACCAGCGGGAGCGTCTAATGAGCAGTTCTTC. Translating it yields CAISESPAGASNEQFF.

The rearrangement uses TRBV3-1 (or the pseudogene TRBV3-2) and TRBJ1-2; 8 nucleotides match TRBD1. The length of the CDR3 is 13 residues. V was clipped by 4 bases and J by 8 bases; unmatched bases: 6. The germline V gene encodes CDR1 LGHDT and CDR2 YNNKEL (reference sequence). The CDR3 region is CASSPGQGLGYTF. The CDR3 DNA reads as TGTGCCAGCAGCCCAGGACAGGGTCTAGGCTACACCTTC.

This clone is a singleton in its sample. The chain combines TRBV24-1 with TRBJ2-1; D is uncertain. The germline V gene has CDR1 KGHDR and CDR2 SFDVKD. The CDR3 extends over 15 amino acids. V shed 5 bases and J shed 8 bases, with 18 bases lying between them. Written as DNA, the CDR3 is TGTGCCACCAGTGGTGGTAAGCGAACGAGAGATGAGCAGTTCTTC. Protein sequence: CATSGGKRTRDEQFF.

The chain carries TRBV6-4 and TRBJ2-1; possibly TRBD1 or TRBD2 for D (5 bases each). CDR3 length equals 15 residues. Germline V CDR1 and CDR2: MRHNA, SNTAGT. V lost 0 bases, J lost 9 bases, and 15 bases lay in between. CDR3 protein: CASSDSAGMRGEQFF. CDR3 DNA sequence: TGTGCCAGCAGTGACTCAGCCGGGATGAGGGGTGAGCAGTTCTTC.

The chain couples TRBV29-1 to TRBJ2-2; 16 nucleotides line up with TRBD2. The CDR3 sequence is 18 residues long. J was trimmed by 4 bases and V by 3 bases; bases with no gene match: 8. In germline, CDR1 is SQVTM, CDR2 ANQGSEA. As DNA, the CDR3 is TGCAGCGTTGAGGGGACTAGCGGGAGGGCCTCAGGCACCGGGGAGCTGTTTTTT. It specifies CSVEGTSGRASGTGELFF.

This clone was seen once. This chain connects TRBV29-1 to TRBJ2-1; 7 bases align to TRBD2. V lost 8 bases and J lost 4; bases outside the gene matches: 11. CDR3 length: 14 residues. The V gene's germline CDR1 is SQVTM and CDR2 ANQGSEA. CDR3 in DNA: TGCAGCTCCTCGTGGGGGACTATATACAATGAGCAGTTCTTC. Its translation is CSSSWGTIYNEQFF.

The rearrangement uses TRBV28 and TRBJ1-5, with 7 bases matching TRBD1. CDR3 length: 15 amino acids. In germline, CDR1 is MDHEN, CDR2 SYDVKM. After removal of 6 bases from V and 7 bases from J, the junction contained 12 bases not matched to a gene. The DNA of the CDR3 is TGTGCCAGCAGGGAAGAGAGGGGGCATTGGCAGCCCCAGCATTTT. This sequence encodes CASREERGHWQPQHF. Full variable domain (remainder filled in from reference TRBV28 and TRBJ1-5): DVKVTQSSRYLVKRTGEKVFLECVQDMDHENMFWYRQDPGLGLRLIYFSYDVKMKEKGDIPEGYSVSREKKERFSLILESASTNQTSMYLCASREERGHWQPQHFGDGTRLSIL.

The V call is TRBV12-3 or TRBV12-4, the J call TRBJ2-4; D is uncertain. The CDR3 sequence is 12 residues long. V was shortened by 2 bases and J by 6 bases, with 5 bases between the two germline ends. CDR3 sequence: CASSLRGNIQYF. The CDR3 region has the DNA TGTGCCAGCAGTTTAAGAGGAAACATTCAGTACTTC.

V and J are TRBV9 and TRBJ1-2; D perhaps matches TRBD1 (5 bases). Germline CDR1 SGDLS, CDR2 YYNGEE. The germline V and J ends were trimmed by 2 bases and 8 bases, with 13 bases remaining between them. This CDR3 spans 13 amino acids. The CDR3 reads CASSVGHTTGYTF. CDR3 coding DNA: TGTGCCAGCAGCGTCGGACACACAACGGGCTACACCTTC.

The genes are TRBV23-1 and TRBJ2-7; D may be TRBD1 or TRBD2 (5 bases each). TRBV23-1 is noted as an ORF with a role that remains uncertain. The V and J ends lost 7 bases and 2 bases respectively, with 6 bases between them. This CDR3 contains 11 residues. In DNA form, the CDR3 reads TGCGCCAGCACGGGACCCTACGAGCAGTACTTC. Its translation: CASTGPYEQYF.

The rearrangement links TRBV5-1 to TRBJ2-7; 11 bases align to TRBD2. V shed 8 bases and J 2 bases; nucleotides not matched to a gene: 6. Germline V lookup: CDR1 SGHRS, CDR2 YFSETQ. The CDR3 is made up of 14 amino acids. The CDR3 DNA follows: TGCGCCAGTTCCCCGACTAGCGGGACCTACGAGCAGTACTTC. Translated, it gives CASSPTSGTYEQYF.

The V call is TRBV5-5, the J call TRBJ1-2; D is ambiguous. CDR3 length equals 14 residues. Deletions cut 4 bases from V and 0 bases from J, with 10 bases between. Germline-derived CDR1 and CDR2 are SGHKS and YYEKEE (reference sequence). DNA for the CDR3: TGTGCCAGCAGCCTAGGACGGACTAACTATGGCTACACCTTC. As protein: CASSLGRTNYGYTF.

This sequence joins TRBV24-1 and TRBJ2-7, with D perhaps matching TRBD1 (5 bases). The germline V gene encodes CDR1 KGHDR and CDR2 SFDVKD. Trimming removed 2 bases from V and 6 bases from J, with 10 bases in between. CDR3 size: 13 residues. This chain's CDR3 is CATSDSRVTEQYF. The CDR3 DNA sequence: TGTGCCACCAGTGATTCCAGGGTCACCGAGCAGTACTTC.

CDR3 nucleotide sequence: TGTGCCAGCAGTCCAAAGAAGGCAGGCGAGCAGTACTTC. This encodes CASSPKKAGEQYF. J is TRBJ2-7 and V is TRBV12-3 or TRBV12-4; no clear D. This CDR3 is built from 13 residues. Trimming left V 5 bases short and J 6 bases short, with 14 bases between.

The V call is TRBV28, the J call TRBJ1-4; the D is unclear. CDR3 size: 18 residues. The germline gives CDR1 MDHEN, CDR2 SYDVKM. With 3 bases removed from V and 0 bases from J, the gap between germline ends came to 17 bases. The chain's CDR3 is CASSLGGGDSATNEKLFF. As DNA, the CDR3 is TGTGCCAGCAGTTTGGGAGGCGGTGACTCTGCAACTAATGAAAAACTGTTTTTT. The whole variable domain, filled in from reference TRBV28 and TRBJ1-4, reads DVKVTQSSRYLVKRTGEKVFLECVQDMDHENMFWYRQDPGLGLRLIYFSYDVKMKEKGDIPEGYSVSREKKERFSLILESASTNQTSMYLCASSLGGGDSATNEKLFFGSGTQLSVL.

This sequence joins TRBV7-9 and TRBJ1-1; 7 bases align to TRBD1. The J segment lost 1 base and the V segment lost 5 bases, leaving 7 bases of the junction unmatched. Germline V CDR1 and CDR2: SEHNR, FQNEAQ (reference sequence). This CDR3 comprises 15 residues. The CDR3 DNA reads TGTGCCAGCAGCCCCCGAGGGGGCTCGAACACTGAAGCTTTCTTT. This translates into CASSPRGGSNTEAFF. The full variable domain, its missing parts supplied by reference TRBV7-9 and TRBJ1-1, is DTGVSQNPRHKITKRGQNVTFRCDPISEHNRLYWYRQTLGQGPEFLTYFQNEAQLEKSRLLSDRFSAERPKGSFSTLEIQRTEQGDSAMYLCASSPRGGSNTEAFFGQGTRLTVV.

This clone showed up just a few times. The V gene is TRBV20-1, the J gene TRBJ2-7, with D unresolved. Germline lookup yields CDR1 DFQATT and CDR2 SNEGSKA (reference sequence). V lost 1 base to trimming and J lost 6 bases, with 7 bases between them. The CDR3 spans 11 residues. In nucleotides, the CDR3 is TGCAGTGCTAGAGTAGGGTTCGAGCAGTACTTC. Its protein is CSARVGFEQYF.

This sequence joins TRBV18 and TRBJ2-7, with D possibly being TRBD2 (7 bases). Germline CDR1 is KGHSH and CDR2 is LQKENI. The CDR3 totals 13 residues. V was pared by 2 bases and J by 6 bases, with 11 bases between. In nucleotides, the CDR3 is TGTGCCAGCTCACCAGGGGGGGCACGCGAGCAGTACTTC. The encoded protein is CASSPGGAREQYF.